What follows are 27 T cell receptor beta chains derived from one specimen sequenced in a study of blood T cell repertoires in COVID-19. Libraries were prepared by immunoSEQ multiplex PCR; TCRdb keeps only in-frame clonotypes and omits some of them. In the table there are about 96,000 clones, about 88% of which are singletons. Sequences were obtained from peripheral blood. These receptors all stem from a woman aged 55 to 70 with acute or convalescent COVID-19.

J is TRBJ1-2 and V is TRBV5-4; 10 nucleotides align to TRBD1. CDR1 and CDR2 from the germline V gene are SGHNT and YYREEE (reference sequence). There are 16 residues in the CDR3. The ends lost 0 bases at V and 0 bases at J; junction bases unmatched: 2. This CDR3 reads CASSLGGTGANYGYTF. CDR3 nucleotides: TGTGCCAGCAGCTTGGGAGGGACAGGGGCTAACTATGGCTACACCTTC.

This chain links TRBV28 with TRBJ2-3; 8 nucleotides align to TRBD1. Germline CDR1 MDHEN, CDR2 SYDVKM. The CDR3 covers 15 residues. The V gene end was trimmed by 5 bases and the J gene end by 2 bases; junction bases not matched to a gene: 6. DNA for the CDR3: TGTGCCAGCAGTGCAGGGGGCCGTAACACAGATACGCAGTATTTT. Translating gives CASSAGGRNTDTQYF.

The chain recombines TRBV7-9 with TRBJ2-7; 9 bases are a match to TRBD1. Trimming took 3 bases from V and 6 from J; bases not matched to a gene: 6. Per the germline V gene, CDR1 is SEHNR and CDR2 is FQNEAQ (reference sequence). This CDR3 has 14 amino acids. The CDR3 region is CASSFPGQGPEQYF. As DNA, the CDR3 is TGTGCCAGCAGCTTCCCCGGACAGGGGCCCGAGCAGTACTTC.

The CDR3, as DNA: TGTGCCAGCAGTGACTCAGGGGAGGGCTACACCTTC. Its translation is CASSDSGEGYTF. This sequence joins TRBV25-1 and TRBJ1-2; a weak D match, TRBD1 (6 bases). Germline loops: CDR1 MGHDK, CDR2 SYGVNS. Trimming pared 3 bases from V and 8 bases from J, leaving 10 bases between. The CDR3 runs 12 residues.

V usage is TRBV5-1 and J usage is TRBJ1-2; 7 nucleotides align to TRBD1. V lost 5 bases to trimming and J lost 0 bases; unmatched junction nucleotides: 7. The length of the CDR3 is 15 residues. Germline V gives CDR1 SGHRS, CDR2 YFSETQ. Here the CDR3 reads CASSAQGLANYGYTF. CDR3 bases: TGCGCCAGCAGTGCACAGGGGTTAGCTAACTATGGCTACACCTTC.

This chain connects TRBV18 to TRBJ1-6; 8 nucleotides line up with TRBD1. Germline assignment: CDR1 KGHSH and CDR2 LQKENI. Losses at the gene ends were 2 bases for V and 6 bases for J; bases not matched to a gene: 6. The CDR3 runs to 16 residues. CDR3 residues: CASSPNQGAGNSPLHF. Written as DNA, the CDR3 is TGTGCCAGCTCACCAAACCAGGGGGCCGGTAATTCACCCCTCCACTTT.

This clone came up a few times. This chain uses TRBV20-1 with TRBJ1-1; D remains ambiguous. The CDR3 is 11 residues long. The germline V gene has CDR1 DFQATT and CDR2 SNEGSKA (reference sequence). V gave up 5 bases and J gave up 5 bases, with 9 bases separating them. CDR3 loop: CSAPRETEAFF. The CDR3 DNA is TGCAGTGCTCCGAGGGAGACTGAAGCTTTCTTT.

This clone was seen once. The chain recombines TRBV18 with TRBJ2-6; D may be TRBD2 (5 bases). The germline gives CDR1 KGHSH, CDR2 LQKENI. Trimming stripped 6 bases from V and 0 bases from J, with 9 bases between. The CDR3 is made up of 15 amino acids. The CDR3 region has the DNA TGTGCCAGCTCTCCCGGAGGCTCTGGGGCCAACGTCCTGACTTTC. Protein: CASSPGGSGANVLTF.

The chain is built from TRBV6-5 and TRBJ2-5, with 9 bases that match TRBD1. The CDR3 runs to 15 residues. Germline CDR1 is MNHEY and CDR2 is SVGAGI. Trimming took 2 bases from V and 3 from J; bases not matched to a gene: 4. CDR3 sequence reads: CASSYRGTGKETQYF. CDR3 coding DNA: TGTGCCAGCAGTTACCGAGGGACAGGGAAAGAGACCCAGTACTTC.

V is TRBV9 and J is TRBJ2-3, with D perhaps matching TRBD2 (6 bases). Per the germline V gene, CDR1 is SGDLS and CDR2 is YYNGEE. This CDR3 is 16 amino acids long. Trimming removed 1 base from V and 4 bases from J, with 16 bases in between. This chain's CDR3 is CASSVRWGDAADTQYF. The CDR3, as DNA: TGTGCCAGCAGCGTACGGTGGGGGGACGCGGCAGATACGCAGTATTTT.

This chain uses TRBV28 with TRBJ1-1; 12 bases are a match to TRBD1. Germline V gene sequence: CDR1 MDHEN, CDR2 SYDVKM. V shed 10 bases and J 4 bases; nucleotides not matched to a gene: 4. The CDR3 has 13 residues. This CDR3 reads CAIGTGGITEAFF. CDR3 sequence (DNA): TGTGCCATCGGGACAGGGGGCATCACTGAAGCTTTCTTT.

The rearrangement links TRBV30 to TRBJ1-5; TRBD1 matches 8 bases. Trimming took 4 bases from V and 5 from J; bases not matched to a gene: 13. CDR3 length: 16 residues. Germline CDR1 GTSNPN, CDR2 SVGIG (reference sequence). The CDR3 bases are TGTGCCTGGACCCCAACAGGGGGTAGGTTTGATCAGCCCCAGCATTTT. Translation gives CAWTPTGGRFDQPQHF.

The rearrangement uses TRBV5-1 and TRBJ2-3; 14 bases agree with TRBD2. The V and J ends lost 4 bases and 1 base, in that order; junction bases with no gene match: 5. The V gene's germline CDR1 is SGHRS and CDR2 YFSETQ. The CDR3 is 17 residues long. CDR3 DNA sequence: TGCGCCAGCAGCCCGGGGACTAGCGGGGGCCGCACAGATACGCAGTATTTT. Protein sequence: CASSPGTSGGRTDTQYF.

The rearrangement uses TRBV28 and TRBJ2-7, with 7 nucleotides matching TRBD2. The length of the CDR3 is 13 residues. Unmatched junction bases numbered 4, after V lost 3 bases and J lost 5 bases. Per the germline V gene, CDR1 is MDHEN and CDR2 is SYDVKM. The CDR3 loop is CASSFGGRDEQYF. The CDR3 bases are TGTGCCAGCAGTTTTGGGGGGAGGGACGAGCAGTACTTC.

This clone was picked up a small number of times. The J gene is TRBJ1-2, the V gene TRBV3-1 (or the pseudogene TRBV3-2), with a tentative D call TRBD1 (5 bases). V was clipped by 4 bases and J by 7 bases, with 13 bases between them. CDR3 size: 13 residues. Germline assignment: CDR1 LGHDT and CDR2 YNNKEL (reference sequence). This CDR3 is CASSPYRGTGYTF. The CDR3 coding sequence is TGTGCCAGCAGCCCCTACCGGGGGACTGGCTACACCTTC.

The chain is built from TRBV7-9 and TRBJ2-5, with D unclear. The CDR3 spans 13 residues. CDR1 SEHNR and CDR2 FQNEAQ come from the germline V gene (reference sequence). The V end was cut by 1 base, the J end by 7 bases, with 10 bases between. CDR3 DNA: TGTGCCAGCAGCTTAGACAGTTATGGGACCCAGTACTTC. It encodes CASSLDSYGTQYF.

This sequence joins TRBV5-1 and TRBJ1-1, with D hard to call. Trimming pared 1 base from V and 1 base from J, leaving 11 bases between. Per the germline V gene, CDR1 is SGHRS and CDR2 is YFSETQ. This CDR3 is built from 15 residues. CDR3 in DNA: TGCGCCAGCAGCTTGCTAGGCGGAGGGAACACTGAAGCTTTCTTT. Its protein product is CASSLLGGGNTEAFF.

The chain couples TRBV4-1 to TRBJ1-2, with D perhaps TRBD1 (5 bases). Germline-derived CDR1 and CDR2 are MGHRA and YSYEKL. V was trimmed by 0 bases and J by 3 bases, leaving 11 bases between them. The CDR3 spans 15 residues. The CDR3 DNA reads TGCGCCAGCAGCCAAGATGCCAGGGTCGACTATGGCTACACCTTC. Translating it yields CASSQDARVDYGYTF.

This rearrangement joins TRBV19 to TRBJ1-6; D unresolved. CDR3 size: 13 residues. V was cut by 2 bases and J by 7 bases, with 6 bases left in between. Germline V gene data show CDR1 as LNHDA and CDR2 as SQIVND (reference sequence). The CDR3 bases are TGTGCCAGTAGTATACAGATCAATTCACCCCTCCACTTT. It is translated as CASSIQINSPLHF.

A few counts support this clone. This sequence joins TRBV3-1 (or the pseudogene TRBV3-2) and TRBJ1-1, with TRBD1 as a possible D gene (6 bases). V was clipped by 1 base and J by 5 bases, with 14 bases between them. From germline, CDR1 is LGHDT and CDR2 YNNKEL (reference sequence). The CDR3 extends over 15 amino acids. As DNA, the CDR3 is TGTGCCAGCAGCCAAGGGGGGAGGGGGAGGACTGAAGCTTTCTTT. It specifies CASSQGGRGRTEAFF.

This clone has a single count. This chain uses TRBV5-1 with TRBJ1-4, with D possibly TRBD1 on 5 matching bases. The CDR3 runs 13 residues. V gave up 0 bases and J gave up 15 bases, with 15 bases separating them. Germline CDR1 reads SGHRS; CDR2 reads YFSETQ. The CDR3 sequence is CASSLDDGGSLFF. CDR3 bases: TGCGCCAGCAGCTTGGACGATGGGGGGTCTTTGTTTTTT. Together with reference TRBV5-1 and TRBJ1-4, the CDR3 gives the full variable domain: KAGVTQTPRYLIKTRGQQVTLSCSPISGHRSVSWYQQTPGQGLQFLFEYFSETQRNKGNFPGRFSGRQFSNSRSEMNVSTLELGDSALYLCASSLDDGGSLFFGSGTQLSVL.

The CDR3 protein is CASRRDRANQETQYF. DNA for the CDR3: TGTGCCAGCAGGAGGGACAGGGCAAACCAAGAGACCCAGTACTTC. V usage is TRBV2 and J usage is TRBJ2-5; 9 bases match TRBD1. After removal of 6 bases from V and 0 bases from J, the junction contained 5 bases not matched to a gene. The germline CDR1 and CDR2 sequences are SNHLY and FYNNEI. The CDR3 is 15 amino acids.

The rearrangement uses TRBV7-9 and TRBJ2-1; 10 positions match TRBD2. J lost 8 bases, V lost 1 base, and 11 bases had no gene match. Germline CDR1 reads SEHNR; CDR2 reads FQNEAQ (reference sequence). The CDR3 has 17 amino acids. The CDR3 DNA reads as TGTGCCAGCAGCTTAGTTCCGGAGCGGGGGGGCCGGGATGAGCAGTTCTTC. This encodes CASSLVPERGGRDEQFF.

V gene TRBV6-2 or TRBV6-3 combines with J gene TRBJ2-2, with TRBD2 matching 9 bases. The V gene's germline CDR1 is MNHEY and CDR2 SVGEGT. This CDR3 has 18 amino acids. After removal of 0 bases from V and 5 bases from J, the junction contained 10 bases not matched to a gene. The DNA of the CDR3 is TGTGCCAGCAGTTACTCCGGATCGACTAGCGGAGGTACCGGGGAGCTGTTTTTT. Translation gives CASSYSGSTSGGTGELFF.

The rearrangement uses TRBV19 and TRBJ1-3; no clear D gene. The CDR3 covers 15 residues. Germline CDR1 is LNHDA and CDR2 is SQIVND (reference sequence). V gave up 5 bases and J gave up 4 bases, with 15 bases separating them. The CDR3 bases are TGTGCCAGTAGTGGAGGGCGAGCGGCGGGAAACACCATATATTTT. Translation gives CASSGGRAAGNTIYF.

The genes are TRBV4-3 and TRBJ1-6; D unresolved. V shed 1 base and J shed 7 bases, with 14 bases lying between them. The CDR3 length is 16 residues. The V gene's germline CDR1 is LGHNA and CDR2 YSLEER. The DNA for the CDR3 is TGCGCCAGCAGCCAAGTGGCAAATGCCCAAAATTCACCCCTCCACTTT. This translates into CASSQVANAQNSPLHF.

In its sample, this clone was seen once. The chain employs TRBV6-5 and TRBJ1-5; a possible D gene is TRBD1 (5 bases). This CDR3 has 11 residues. Trimming left V 10 bases short and J 5 bases short, with 9 bases between. The germline V gene encodes CDR1 MNHEY and CDR2 SVGAGI. The CDR3 region is CATGGDQPQHF. The CDR3 coding sequence is TGTGCCACTGGGGGGGATCAGCCCCAGCATTTT.